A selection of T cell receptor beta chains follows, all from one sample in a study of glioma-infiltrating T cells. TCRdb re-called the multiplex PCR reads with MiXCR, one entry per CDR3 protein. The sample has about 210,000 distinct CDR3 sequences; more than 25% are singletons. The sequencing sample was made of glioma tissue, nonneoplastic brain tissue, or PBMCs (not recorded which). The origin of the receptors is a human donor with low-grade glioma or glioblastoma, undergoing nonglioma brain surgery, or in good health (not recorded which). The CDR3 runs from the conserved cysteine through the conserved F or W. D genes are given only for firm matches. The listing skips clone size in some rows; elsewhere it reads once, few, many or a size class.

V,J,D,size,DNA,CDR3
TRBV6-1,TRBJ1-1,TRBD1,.,TGTGCCAGCAGCCCTGGGACAGGGGCGAGGAGGAACACTGAAGCTTTCTTT,CASSPGTGARRNTEAFF
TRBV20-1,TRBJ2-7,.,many,TGCAGTGCTAAGAAACTTTACGAGCAGTACTTC,CSAKKLYEQYF
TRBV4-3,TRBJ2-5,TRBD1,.,TGCGCCAGCAGCCAAGTCTACAGGGGGCAAGAGACCCAGTACTTC,CASSQVYRGQETQYF
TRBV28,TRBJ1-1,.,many,TGTGCCAGCAGGGCGATTCGGACAGCGAACACTGAAGCTTTCTTT,CASRAIRTANTEAFF
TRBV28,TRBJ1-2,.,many,TGTGCCAGCTGTGGGGGGCCCTTGAACTATGGCTACACCTTC,CASCGGPLNYGYTF
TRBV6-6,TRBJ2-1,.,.,TGCGCCAGCAGTTACACTAGGAGTTACAATGAGCAGTTCTTC,CASSYTRSYNEQFF
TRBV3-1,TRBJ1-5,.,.,TGTGCCAGAAGCCAAGATAAAAATAGCAATCAGCCCCAGCATTTT,CARSQDKNSNQPQHF
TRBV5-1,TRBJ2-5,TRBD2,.,TGCGCCAGCAGCTTGGAAACGGGGGGAGAGACCCAGTACTTC,CASSLETGGETQYF
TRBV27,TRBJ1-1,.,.,TGTGCAAGCCCCCGGAATCACAAAAAAAGAGGGGGAAGCACTGAAGCTTTCTTT,CASPRNHKKRGGSTEAFF
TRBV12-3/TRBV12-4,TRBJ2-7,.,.,TGTGCCAGCAACCTAGCCTCCCGCAGTGAGCAGTACTTC,CASNLASRSEQYF
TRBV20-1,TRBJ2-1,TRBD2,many,TGCAGTGCAACTAGCGGGAGGGCCAGTAATGAGCAGTTCTTC,CSATSGRASNEQFF
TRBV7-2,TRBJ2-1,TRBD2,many,TGTGCCAGCAGCTTACTCCTAGCGGGAGGTAATGAGCAGTTCTTC,CASSLLLAGGNEQFF
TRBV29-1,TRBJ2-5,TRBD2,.,TGCAGCGTTCGCGGGGTAGCGGGAGTATGGAAGACCCAGTACTTC,CSVRGVAGVWKTQYF
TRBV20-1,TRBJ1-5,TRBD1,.,TGCCGTGCTAGAGGGGACAGCACGAATCAGCCCCCGCATTTT,CRARGDSTNQPPHF
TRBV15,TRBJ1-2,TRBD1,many,TGTGCCACCAGCAGAGACAGGGGGCTTGGAGGCTACACCTTC,CATSRDRGLGGYTF
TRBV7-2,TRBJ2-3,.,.,TGCGCCAGCAGCGAGGGCCCGATTAGCACAGATACGCAGTATTTT,CASSEGPISTDTQYF
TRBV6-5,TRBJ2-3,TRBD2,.,TGTGCCAGCAGTACCTCGGGGGGGGGGGCGGCCACAGATAAGCAGTATTTT,CASSTSGGGAATDKQYF